Listed here are 3 T cell receptor beta chains from one sample, sequenced in a study of T cell responses to AZD1222 COVID-19 vaccine. Profiled with immunoSEQ multiplex PCR; TCRdb holds only in-frame clones, not every one. The sample shows hundreds of thousands of clones, 90% to 95% of them seen only once. Sequenced material: peripheral blood, taken on day 0 of MenACWY control vaccination. These receptors were obtained from an adult in good health.

The V and J genes are TRBV11-1 and TRBJ1-4, with D possibly TRBD1 on 6 matching bases. Trimming shortened V by 5 bases and J by 8 bases, and 21 bases separated the two germline ends. Germline loops: CDR1 SGHAT, CDR2 FQDESV (reference sequence). This CDR3 contains 16 residues. The CDR3 sequence is CASSLISRGREEKLFF. In nucleotides, the CDR3 is TGTGCCAGCAGCCTAATCTCGCGGGGGCGCGAAGAAAAACTGTTTTTT.

This clone was recorded a few times. The chain uses TRBV5-6 and TRBJ1-1; D not certain. From germline, CDR1 is SGHDT and CDR2 YYEEEE. Trimming removed 3 bases at V and 11 bases at J, with 14 bases between. The CDR3 contains 12 residues. CDR3 in DNA: TGTGCCAGCAGCTCTGGAGACTTTCTGGCTTTCTTT. Translated: CASSSGDFLAFF.

The genes are TRBV30 and TRBJ2-7; the match to TRBD1 covers 8 bases. With 1 base clipped from V and 1 base from J, the junction kept 9 bases outside the gene matches. CDR3 length: 16 residues. The V gene's germline CDR1 is GTSNPN and CDR2 SVGIG (reference sequence). The CDR3 nucleotides read TGTGCCTGGAGTGAGACTTTGGGACAGGTGTCCTACGAGCAGTACTTC. This translates into CAWSETLGQVSYEQYF.